These 2 T cell receptor beta chains share one sample of origin, sequenced in a study of T-cell reconstitution after alpha-beta-depleted transplantation in children. The TCRbeta library incorporated unique molecular identifiers. TCRdb re-derived calls from the PCR reads in MiXCR, one entry per CDR3 protein. The sample shows around 580,000 distinct CDR3 sequences, 27% of them seen only once. The sequencing here drew on PBMCs, taken before TCRalphabeta/CD19-depleted stem cell transplant. The receptors derive from a boy younger than two with Wiskott-Aldrich syndrome, due to receive a stem cell transplant.

The genes are TRBV10-3 and TRBJ1-5, with unresolved D. The CDR3 covers 13 residues. With 7 bases removed from V and 3 bases from J, the gap between germline ends came to 10 bases. CDR1 ENHRY and CDR2 SYGVKD come from the germline V gene. The CDR3: CAINNVPNQPQHF. For the CDR3, the DNA is TGTGCCATCAACAATGTCCCCAATCAGCCCCAGCATTTT.

The chain recombines TRBV5-1 with TRBJ2-3; TRBD1 matches at 8 bases. Trimming took 4 bases from V and 8 from J; bases not matched to a gene: 0. Germline V gives CDR1 SGHRS, CDR2 YFSETQ. The CDR3 covers 11 residues. The CDR3 DNA is TGCGCCAGCAGCACAGGGGGTACGCAGTATTTT. Translating gives CASSTGGTQYF.